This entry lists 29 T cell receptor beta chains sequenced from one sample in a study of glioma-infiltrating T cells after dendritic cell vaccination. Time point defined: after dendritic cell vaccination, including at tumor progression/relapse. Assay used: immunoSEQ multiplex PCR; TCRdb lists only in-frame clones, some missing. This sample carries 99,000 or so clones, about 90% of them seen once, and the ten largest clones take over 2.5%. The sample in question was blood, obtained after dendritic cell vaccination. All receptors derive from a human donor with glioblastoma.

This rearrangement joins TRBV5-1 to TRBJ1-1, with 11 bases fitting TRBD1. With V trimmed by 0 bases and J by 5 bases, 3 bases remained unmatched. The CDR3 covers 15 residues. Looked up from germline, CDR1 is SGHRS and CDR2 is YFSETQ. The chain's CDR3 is CASSLGDRGRTEAFF. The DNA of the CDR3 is TGCGCCAGCAGCTTGGGGGACAGGGGGAGGACTGAAGCTTTCTTT.

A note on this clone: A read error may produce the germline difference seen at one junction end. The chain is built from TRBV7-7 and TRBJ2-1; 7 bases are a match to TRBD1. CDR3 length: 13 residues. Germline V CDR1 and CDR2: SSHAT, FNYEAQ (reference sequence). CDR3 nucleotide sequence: TGTGCTAGCAGCCAAGACAGGGACAATGAGCAGTTCTTC. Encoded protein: CASSQDRDNEQFF.

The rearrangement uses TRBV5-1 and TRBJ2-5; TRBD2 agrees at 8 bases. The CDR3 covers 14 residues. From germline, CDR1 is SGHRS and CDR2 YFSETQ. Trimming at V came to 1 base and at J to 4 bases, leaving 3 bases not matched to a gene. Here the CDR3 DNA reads TGCGCCAGCAGCTTGCCGGGAGGGGCAGAGACCCAGTACTTC. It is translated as CASSLPGGAETQYF.

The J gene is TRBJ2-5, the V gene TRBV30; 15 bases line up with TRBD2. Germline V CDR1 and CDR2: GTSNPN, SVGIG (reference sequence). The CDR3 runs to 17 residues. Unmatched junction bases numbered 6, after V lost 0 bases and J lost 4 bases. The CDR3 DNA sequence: TGTGCCTGGAGTGTAATAGGACTAGCGGGAGGGGGAGAGACCCAGTACTTC. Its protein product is CAWSVIGLAGGGETQYF.

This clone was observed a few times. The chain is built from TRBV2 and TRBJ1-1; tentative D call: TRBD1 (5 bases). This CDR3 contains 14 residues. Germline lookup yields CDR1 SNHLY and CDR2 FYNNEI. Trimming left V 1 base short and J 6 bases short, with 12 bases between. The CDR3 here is CASSEVGAGAEAFF. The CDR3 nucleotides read TGTGCCAGCAGTGAAGTGGGCGCGGGGGCTGAAGCTTTCTTT. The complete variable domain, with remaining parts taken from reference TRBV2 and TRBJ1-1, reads EPEVTQTPSHQVTQMGQEVILRCVPISNHLYFYWYRQILGQKVEFLVSFYNNEISEKSEIFDDQFSVERPDGSNFTLKIRSTKLEDSAMYFCASSEVGAGAEAFFGQGTRLTVV.

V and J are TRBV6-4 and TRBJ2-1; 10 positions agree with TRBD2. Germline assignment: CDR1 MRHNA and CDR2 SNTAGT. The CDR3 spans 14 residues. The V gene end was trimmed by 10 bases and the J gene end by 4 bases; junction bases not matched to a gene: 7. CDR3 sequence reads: CATSLAGDYNEQFF. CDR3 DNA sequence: TGTGCCACCTCCCTAGCGGGGGATTACAATGAGCAGTTCTTC.

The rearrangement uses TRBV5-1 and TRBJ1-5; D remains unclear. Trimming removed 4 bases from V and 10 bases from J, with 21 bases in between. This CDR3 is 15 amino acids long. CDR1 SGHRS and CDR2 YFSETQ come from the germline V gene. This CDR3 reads CASSATGFPSEPQHF. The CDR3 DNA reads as TGCGCCAGCAGCGCCACCGGGTTCCCAAGTGAACCCCAGCATTTT. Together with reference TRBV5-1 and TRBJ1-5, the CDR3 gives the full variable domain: KAGVTQTPRYLIKTRGQQVTLSCSPISGHRSVSWYQQTPGQGLQFLFEYFSETQRNKGNFPGRFSGRQFSNSRSEMNVSTLELGDSALYLCASSATGFPSEPQHFGDGTRLSIL.

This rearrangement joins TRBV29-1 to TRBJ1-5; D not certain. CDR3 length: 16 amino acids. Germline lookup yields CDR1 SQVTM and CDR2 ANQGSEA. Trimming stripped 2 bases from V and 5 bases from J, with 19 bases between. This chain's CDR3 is CSVERKPLPPHQPQHF. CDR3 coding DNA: TGCAGCGTTGAAAGAAAGCCTCTACCCCCTCATCAGCCCCAGCATTTT.

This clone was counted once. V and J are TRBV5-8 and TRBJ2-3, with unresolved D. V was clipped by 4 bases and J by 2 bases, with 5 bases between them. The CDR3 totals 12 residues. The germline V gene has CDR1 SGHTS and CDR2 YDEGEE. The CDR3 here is CASSEVTDTQYF. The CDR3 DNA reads TGTGCCAGCAGCGAGGTCACAGATACGCAGTATTTT.

The CDR3 loop is CASSQVEGYNEQFF. The CDR3 bases are TGCGCCAGCAGCCAAGTGGAGGGGTACAATGAGCAGTTCTTC. This chain uses TRBV4-1 with TRBJ2-1; possibly TRBD2 for D (6 bases). The CDR3 totals 14 residues. The germline gives CDR1 MGHRA, CDR2 YSYEKL. V gave up 1 base and J gave up 4 bases, with 8 bases separating them.

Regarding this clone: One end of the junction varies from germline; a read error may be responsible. CDR3 sequence: CASRIASTDTQYF. The CDR3 nucleotides are TGTGCCAGTAGAATAGCTAGCACAGATACGCAGTATTTT. V and J are TRBV19 and TRBJ2-3; D uncertain. CDR1 and CDR2 from the germline V gene are LNHDA and SQIVND (reference sequence). There are 13 residues in the CDR3. Supplemented by reference TRBV19 and TRBJ2-3, the full variable domain reads DGGITQSPKYLFRKEGQNVTLSCEQNLNHDAMYWYRQDPGQGLRLIYYSQIVNDFQKGDIAEGYSVSREKKESFPLTVTSAQKNPTAFYLCASRIASTDTQYFGPGTRLTVL.

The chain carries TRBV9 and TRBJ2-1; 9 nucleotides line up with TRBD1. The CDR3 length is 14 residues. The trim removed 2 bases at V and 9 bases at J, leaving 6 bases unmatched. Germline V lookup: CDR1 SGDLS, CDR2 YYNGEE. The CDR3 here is CASSVFVGQGEQFF. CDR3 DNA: TGTGCCAGCAGCGTCTTCGTGGGACAGGGTGAGCAGTTCTTC.

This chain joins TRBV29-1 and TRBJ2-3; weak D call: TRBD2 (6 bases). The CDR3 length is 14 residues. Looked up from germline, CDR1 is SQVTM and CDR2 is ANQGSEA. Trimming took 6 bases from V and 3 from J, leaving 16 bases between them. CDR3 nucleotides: TGCAGCGTCTATAGCGGCAGAAGGACAGATACGCAGTATTTT. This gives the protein CSVYSGRRTDTQYF.

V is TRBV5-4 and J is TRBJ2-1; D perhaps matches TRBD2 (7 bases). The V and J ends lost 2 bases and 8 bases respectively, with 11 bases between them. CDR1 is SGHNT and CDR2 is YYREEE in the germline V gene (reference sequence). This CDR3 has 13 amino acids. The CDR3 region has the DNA TGTGCCAGCAGCTTTAGGGGGGGGGATGAGCAGTTCTTC. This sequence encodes CASSFRGGDEQFF.

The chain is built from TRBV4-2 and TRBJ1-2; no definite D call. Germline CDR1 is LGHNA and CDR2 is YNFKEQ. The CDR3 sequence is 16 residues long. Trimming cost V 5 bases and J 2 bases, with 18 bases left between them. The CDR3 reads CASSERDTLPNYGYTF. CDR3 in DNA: TGTGCCAGCAGCGAACGGGATACCCTCCCGAACTATGGCTACACCTTC.

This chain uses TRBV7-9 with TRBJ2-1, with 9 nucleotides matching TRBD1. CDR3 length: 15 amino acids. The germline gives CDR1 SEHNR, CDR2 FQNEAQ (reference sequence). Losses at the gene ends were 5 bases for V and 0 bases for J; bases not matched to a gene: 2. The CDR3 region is CASSPTGGSYNEQFF. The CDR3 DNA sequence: TGTGCCAGCAGCCCGACAGGGGGCTCCTACAATGAGCAGTTCTTC.

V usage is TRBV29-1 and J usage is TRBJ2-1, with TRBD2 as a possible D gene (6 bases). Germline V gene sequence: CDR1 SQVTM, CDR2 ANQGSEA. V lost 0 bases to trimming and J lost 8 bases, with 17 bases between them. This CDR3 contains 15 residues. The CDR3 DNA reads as TGCAGCGTTGAAGATAGGGGCGGGGTCTTCGATGAGCAGTTCTTC. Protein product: CSVEDRGGVFDEQFF.

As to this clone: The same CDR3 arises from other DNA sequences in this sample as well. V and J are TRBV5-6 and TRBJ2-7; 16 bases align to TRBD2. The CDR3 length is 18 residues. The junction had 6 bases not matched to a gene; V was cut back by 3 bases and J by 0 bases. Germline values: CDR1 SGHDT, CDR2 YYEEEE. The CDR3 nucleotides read TGTGCCAGCAGCTCGGGACTAGCGGGAGGGCCCTCCTCCTACGAGCAGTACTTC. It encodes CASSSGLAGGPSSYEQYF.

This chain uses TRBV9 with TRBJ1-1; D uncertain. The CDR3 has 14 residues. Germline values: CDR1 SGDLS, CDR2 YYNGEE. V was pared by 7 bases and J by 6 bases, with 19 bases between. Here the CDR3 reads CASSEVSGNAEAFF. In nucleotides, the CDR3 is TGTGCCAGCTCAGAGGTGAGCGGAAACGCTGAAGCTTTCTTT.

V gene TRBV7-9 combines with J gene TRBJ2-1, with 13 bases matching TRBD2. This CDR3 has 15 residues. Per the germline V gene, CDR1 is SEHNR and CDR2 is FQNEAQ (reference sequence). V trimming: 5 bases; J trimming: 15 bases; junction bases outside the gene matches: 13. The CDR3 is CASSPKTSGGAIVFF. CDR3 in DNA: TGTGCCAGCAGCCCCAAAACTAGCGGGGGGGCCATTGTGTTCTTC. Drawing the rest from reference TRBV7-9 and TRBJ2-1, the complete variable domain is DTGVSQNPRHKITKRGQNVTFRCDPISEHNRLYWYRQTLGQGPEFLTYFQNEAQLEKSRLLSDRFSAERPKGSFSTLEIQRTEQGDSAMYLCASSPKTSGGAIVFFGPGTRLTVL.

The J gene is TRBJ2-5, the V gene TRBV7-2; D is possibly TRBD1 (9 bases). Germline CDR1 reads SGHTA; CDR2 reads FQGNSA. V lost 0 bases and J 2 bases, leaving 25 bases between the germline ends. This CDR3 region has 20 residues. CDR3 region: CASSLAPGQGGAGVQETQYF. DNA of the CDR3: TGTGCCAGCAGCTTAGCCCCGGGACAGGGAGGAGCGGGAGTACAAGAGACCCAGTACTTC.

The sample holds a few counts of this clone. The CDR3 loop reads CASSAGTSGRNEQFF. CDR3 DNA sequence: TGTGCCAGCAGTGCCGGGACTAGCGGGAGGAATGAGCAGTTCTTC. The chain couples TRBV6-1 to TRBJ2-1, with 15 bases aligning to TRBD2. V shed 4 bases, J shed 7 bases, and the junction held 2 bases outside the gene matches. Germline V lookup: CDR1 MNHNS, CDR2 SASEGT. The CDR3 is 15 amino acids.

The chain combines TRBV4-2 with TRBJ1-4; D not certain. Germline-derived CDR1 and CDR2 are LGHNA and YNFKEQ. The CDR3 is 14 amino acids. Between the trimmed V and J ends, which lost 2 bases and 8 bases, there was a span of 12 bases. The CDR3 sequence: CASSQRGEDEKLFF. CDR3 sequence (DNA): TGTGCCAGCAGCCAACGAGGAGAAGACGAAAAACTGTTTTTT.

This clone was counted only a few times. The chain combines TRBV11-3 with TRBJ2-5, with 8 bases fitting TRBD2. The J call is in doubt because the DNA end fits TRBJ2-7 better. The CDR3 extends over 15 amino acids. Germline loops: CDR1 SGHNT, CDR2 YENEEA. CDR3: CASSPWLAGRYEQYF. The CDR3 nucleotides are TGTGCCAGCAGCCCCTGGCTAGCGGGTAGATACGAGCAGTACTTC.

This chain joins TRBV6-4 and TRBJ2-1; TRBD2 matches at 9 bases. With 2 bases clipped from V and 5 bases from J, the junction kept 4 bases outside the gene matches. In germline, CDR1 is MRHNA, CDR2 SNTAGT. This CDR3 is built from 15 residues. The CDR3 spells CASSDGLAGNNEQFF. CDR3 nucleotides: TGTGCCAGCAGTGACGGCCTAGCGGGAAACAATGAGCAGTTCTTC.

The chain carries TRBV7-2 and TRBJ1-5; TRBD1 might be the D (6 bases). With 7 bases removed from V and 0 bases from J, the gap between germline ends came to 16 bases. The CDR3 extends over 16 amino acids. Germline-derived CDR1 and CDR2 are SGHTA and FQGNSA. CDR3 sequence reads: CASILGGAYSNQPQHF. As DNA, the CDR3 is TGTGCCAGCATCCTGGGGGGGGCCTATAGCAATCAGCCCCAGCATTTT.

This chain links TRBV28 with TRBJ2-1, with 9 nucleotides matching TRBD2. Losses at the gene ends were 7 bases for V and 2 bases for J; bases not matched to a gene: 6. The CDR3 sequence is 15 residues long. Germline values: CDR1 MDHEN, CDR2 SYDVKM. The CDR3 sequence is CASMTSGSTYNEQFF. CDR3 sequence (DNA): TGTGCCAGCATGACTAGCGGAAGTACCTACAATGAGCAGTTCTTC.

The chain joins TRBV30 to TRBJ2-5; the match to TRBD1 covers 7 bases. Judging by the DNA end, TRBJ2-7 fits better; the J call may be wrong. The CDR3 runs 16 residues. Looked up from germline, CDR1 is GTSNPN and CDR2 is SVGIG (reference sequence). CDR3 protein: CAWSTLRGQRAYEQYF. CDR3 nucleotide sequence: TGTGCCTGGAGTACCCTCAGGGGACAGAGAGCCTACGAGCAGTACTTC.

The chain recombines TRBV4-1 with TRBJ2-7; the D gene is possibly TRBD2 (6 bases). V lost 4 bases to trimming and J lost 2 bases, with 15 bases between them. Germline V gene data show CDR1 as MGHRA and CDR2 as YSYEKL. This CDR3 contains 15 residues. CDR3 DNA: TGCGCCAGCAGCCTAGGGCCGGGACTTACCTACGAGCAGTACTTC. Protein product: CASSLGPGLTYEQYF.